This TCR beta chain was documented in a study of PD-1 blockade in classical Hodgkin lymphoma. Study at large: Patients were given intravenous nivolumab, 3 mg/kg, every 2 weeks. General study findings and limits: Complete responders' baseline diversity resembled that of newly diagnosed patients. Researchers reported that CD4+ TCR diversity, though not CD8+, rose significantly by C4D1.

On this clone itself: Its antigen is undetermined.

Germline-derived CDR1 and CDR2 are SGDLS and YYNGEE. Trimming left V 0 bases short and J 3 bases short, with 11 bases between. This CDR3 comprises 15 residues. Repertoires were generated with immunoSEQ multiplex PCR, while TCRdb's copy carries only in-frame clones and drops some. The sample lists almost 95,000 clones; 75% to 85% were seen once. The sample's time point: cycle 4 day 1 (C4D1), after five to seven weeks of nivolumab. Each patient relapsed following autologous stem cell transplantation, and prior brentuximab vedotin exposure differed. Patients reached a best response of complete response, partial response or progressive disease.

Material: peripheral blood mononuclear cells (PBMCs), obtained before the fourth cycle of nivolumab. The source of this sequence is a human donor with classical Hodgkin lymphoma. V and J are TRBV9 and TRBJ2-3; weak D call: TRBD1 (6 bases). For the CDR3, the DNA is TGTGCCAGCAGCGTAGGGCAGGGGTATACAGATACGCAGTATTTT. This gives the protein CASSVGQGYTDTQYF.